This record looks at one T cell receptor (beta chain) sequence and its context. The antigen is not known. The time point was: newly diagnosed GD, antithyroid drugs for less than 3 months. Scientists built the TCR library using RNA that was extracted from PBMCs. By American Thyroid Association guidelines, Graves' disease was diagnosed in the cohort. Per the germline V gene, CDR1 is DFQATT and CDR2 is SNEGSKA (reference sequence). V was trimmed by 4 bases and J by 6 bases, leaving 18 bases between them. The CDR3 is 14 residues long. The sample originates from a study of regulatory T cells in long-lasting Graves disease. Regarding the study as a whole: Those with persistent disease had in common more public clonotypes (approximately 2,500) than new patients (about 970). For persistent Graves' patients, TCR diversity was lower than for newly diagnosed ones.

Arm-PCR of CDR3 regions and iRepertoire HTBI primers were used to build TCR beta libraries. A single record per CDR3 protein comes from TCRdb applying MiXCR to the multiplex PCR reads. The data hold roughly 500,000 distinct CDR3 sequences, with about 13% observed a single time. The sample was also reused in another study, on T cells in Graves' hyperthyroidism and ophthalmopathy. That work contributes: Before onset, ophthalmopathy was predicted by the model a median around 6.5 months earlier.

The receptor's source is a young man with Graves disease. Sequenced here: peripheral blood mononuclear cells (PBMCs), sampled at new diagnosis, from a patient treated with antithyroid drugs. The gene calls are TRBV20-1 and TRBJ1-2; TRBD1 might be the D (6 bases). The chain's CDR3 is CSATIVQGGDGYTF. CDR3 DNA: TGCAGTGCTACCATAGTACAGGGAGGGGATGGCTACACCTTC.